The source of this TCR beta chain is a study of T cell responses to AZD1222 COVID-19 vaccine. The study, taken as a whole, reports: Spike was spanned by vaccine-associated CD4 TCRs, with dominance at 160-218 and 743-854. Baseline antibody screening turned up just 6 or 7 seropositive AZD1222 recipients.

As for this clone: The target antigen is unknown. This specimen includes other DNA sequences encoding the same CDR3.

The CDR3 has 15 residues. From germline, CDR1 is LGHNA and CDR2 YSLEER. V lost 0 bases, J lost 0 bases, and 6 bases lay in between. The method was immunoSEQ multiplex PCR; TCRdb's version includes in-frame clones alone and lacks a portion of them. The table lists 90,000 to 140,000 clones, about four fifths of them singletons. The V gene is TRBV4-3, the J gene TRBJ1-3; D is ambiguous. This specimen was peripheral blood, taken on day 0 of AZD1222 vaccination. The TCR was taken from an adult in good health. This chain's CDR3 is CASSQDRLSGNTIYF. CDR3 bases: TGCGCCAGCAGCCAAGATCGGCTCTCTGGAAACACCATATATTTT.